The 19 T cell receptor beta chains listed next were all sequenced from one sample in a study of identical twins. TCRdb re-analysed the 5' RACE reads in MiXCR, keeping a single row per CDR3 protein. The data contain approximately 890,000 distinct CDR3 sequences, more than 9% of them seen just once; the ten biggest clones take up under 2%. These records were also assigned to another study, of yellow fever vaccine responses in identical twins.

What was sequenced was PBMCs. These receptors were collected from a woman under 30 in good health.

This clonotype appeared a few times. The chain combines TRBV12-3 or TRBV12-4 with TRBJ1-5; 7 bases fit TRBD1. V shed 3 bases, J shed 3 bases, and the junction held 5 bases outside the gene matches. This CDR3 comprises 15 residues. The chain's CDR3 is CASSFAQGNNQPQHF. The CDR3 bases are TGTGCCAGCAGTTTCGCACAGGGGAACAATCAGCCCCAGCATTTT.

The chain uses TRBV12-3 or TRBV12-4 and TRBJ1-1; D is unresolved. The length of the CDR3 is 14 residues. V shed 3 bases and J shed 1 base, with 9 bases lying between them. The DNA for the CDR3 is TGTGCCAGCAGTTTTCGGCAGGAGAACACTGAAGCTTTCTTT. Translating gives CASSFRQENTEAFF.

This clonotype was picked up one time. The gene calls are TRBV29-1 and TRBJ1-2, with D possibly matching TRBD1 (6 bases). The CDR3 is 14 amino acids. V was cut by 0 bases and J by 5 bases, with 13 bases left in between. Germline V lookup: CDR1 SQVTM, CDR2 ANQGSEA. For the CDR3, the DNA is TGCAGCGTTGAAGATGAGGCACAGGGATATGGCTACACCTTC. It yields the protein CSVEDEAQGYGYTF.

This clonotype was recorded at least ten times. The rearrangement uses TRBV21-1 and TRBJ2-2; no DNA check was done on the table's D call, TRBD2. TRBV21-1 is labeled a pseudogene. The CDR3 is made up of 19 amino acids. The CDR3 loop reads CASSKEVWTGEPFTGELFF. DNA for the CDR3: TGTGCCAGCAGCAAAGAGGTCTGGACGGGAGAGCCCTTCACCGGGGAGCTGTTTTTT.

This clonotype has at least ten counts. V and J are TRBV20-1 and TRBJ2-7, with TRBD2 matching 9 bases. Per the germline V gene, CDR1 is DFQATT and CDR2 is SNEGSKA (reference sequence). The CDR3 spans 14 residues. J gave up 2 bases and V 3 bases, and 5 bases lay outside the gene matches. CDR3 sequence reads: CSASFSSGTYEQYF. The CDR3 DNA is TGCAGTGCTAGCTTTTCTAGCGGGACCTACGAGCAGTACTTC.

The rearrangement joins TRBV10-3 to TRBJ2-1, with 14 bases fitting TRBD2. Trimming removed 6 bases from V and 1 base from J; junction bases left unmatched: 8. CDR1 is ENHRY and CDR2 is SYGVKD in the germline V gene. The CDR3 extends over 18 amino acids. DNA for the CDR3: TGTGCCATCAGGGGGACTAGCGGGAGTGAAGAGTCCTACAATGAGCAGTTCTTC. It codes for CAIRGTSGSEESYNEQFF.

The table lists this clonotype with a few counts. Here the CDR3 DNA reads TGTGCCAGCAGCCGGTGGGACGGGAGCACAGATACGCAGTATTTT. Residues: CASSRWDGSTDTQYF. This sequence joins TRBV12-3 or TRBV12-4 and TRBJ2-3; perhaps D is TRBD1 or TRBD2 (5 bases each). V lost 6 bases to trimming and J lost 0 bases, with 13 bases between them. The CDR3 is 15 residues long.

This chain links TRBV29-1 with TRBJ1-1; D gene ambiguous. The V end lost 2 bases, the J end lost 11 bases, and 12 bases lay between the germline ends. The CDR3 is 11 amino acids. Germline V CDR1 and CDR2: SQVTM, ANQGSEA. CDR3 amino acids: CSVEMARGAFF. For the CDR3, the DNA is TGCAGCGTTGAAATGGCTCGAGGGGCTTTCTTT.

The chain links TRBV15 to TRBJ2-1, with D perhaps assigned TRBD1 or TRBD2 (6 bases each). CDR1 is LNHNV, CDR2 YYDKDF, per germline (reference sequence). Between the trimmed V and J ends, which lost 0 bases and 2 bases, there was a span of 11 bases. The CDR3 has 16 residues. The CDR3 nucleotides read TGTGCCACCAGCAGAGATTGGGGGGCCCCCTACAATGAGCAGTTCTTC. It translates to CATSRDWGAPYNEQFF.

At least ten counts were recorded for this clonotype. CDR3 sequence reads: CASSQTGTTYGYTF. The DNA for the CDR3 is TGCGCCAGCAGCCAAACCGGGACAACCTATGGCTACACCTTC. The chain recombines TRBV4-1 with TRBJ1-2, with D maybe TRBD1 (6 bases). The CDR3 contains 14 residues. The V and J ends lost 2 bases and 4 bases respectively, with 11 bases between them. Germline V CDR1 and CDR2: MGHRA, YSYEKL.

This clonotype was observed many times. At one boundary the junction diverges from the germline segment, which might be a read error. The J gene is TRBJ2-1, the V gene TRBV5-1; 14 bases align to TRBD2. The CDR3 loop spans 15 amino acids. Germline V CDR1 and CDR2: SGHRS, YFSETQ. The CDR3 protein is CASSLGTSGSDEQFF. In nucleotides, the CDR3 is TGTGCCAGCAGTTTAGGGACTAGCGGGAGCGATGAGCAGTTCTTC.

This clonotype was counted only a few times. This rearrangement joins TRBV7-6 to TRBJ2-1, with D unclear. The CDR3 consists of 16 residues. V lost 5 bases and J lost 0, with 14 bases in between. Germline V gene sequence: CDR1 SGHVS, CDR2 FNYEAQ. In DNA form, the CDR3 reads TGTGCCAGCAGCGAGGTAGGGTTTATCTCCTACAATGAGCAGTTCTTC. Translating gives CASSEVGFISYNEQFF.

This clonotype was detected only a few times. This rearrangement joins TRBV10-3 to TRBJ2-1, with TRBD1 as a possible D gene (5 bases). The CDR3 has 15 amino acids. Germline CDR1 and CDR2: ENHRY and SYGVKD. V was shortened by 4 bases and J by 7 bases, with 17 bases between the two germline ends. Here the CDR3 reads CAISGGHANNNEQFF. DNA for the CDR3: TGTGCCATCAGTGGAGGACATGCTAACAATAATGAGCAGTTCTTC.

This clonotype has just a few counts. The chain links TRBV10-3 to TRBJ1-2, with TRBD1 matching 7 bases. The CDR3 has 13 residues. The J segment lost 2 bases and the V segment lost 8 bases, leaving 5 bases of the junction unmatched. CDR1 ENHRY and CDR2 SYGVKD come from the germline V gene. The CDR3 sequence: CAIGGDSNYGYTF. CDR3 DNA: TGTGCCATCGGGGGGGACAGCAACTATGGCTACACCTTC.

This clonotype was detected ten times or more. V gene TRBV12-3 or TRBV12-4 combines with J gene TRBJ1-1; D is unresolved. V dropped 1 base and J dropped 4 bases, with 4 bases sitting between them. The CDR3 extends over 12 amino acids. This CDR3 is CASSLVPTEAFF. As DNA, the CDR3 is TGTGCCAGCAGTTTAGTCCCCACTGAAGCTTTCTTT.

The chain combines TRBV15 with TRBJ1-4, with D unclear. This CDR3 has 16 residues. Germline V gene sequence: CDR1 LNHNV, CDR2 YYDKDF (reference sequence). V was shortened by 1 base and J by 0 bases, with 9 bases between the two germline ends. CDR3 nucleotides: TGTGCCACCAGCAGAGCAAACCCGGCAACTAATGAAAAACTGTTTTTT. Translating gives CATSRANPATNEKLFF. The whole variable domain, remainder taken from reference TRBV15 and TRBJ1-4, is DAMVIQNPRYQVTQFGKPVTLSCSQTLNHNVMYWYQQKSSQAPKLLFHYYDKDFNNEADTPDNFQSRRPNTSFCFLDIRSPGLGDTAMYLCATSRANPATNEKLFFGSGTQLSVL.

The chain carries TRBV7-2 and TRBJ1-3; D is unclear. V was cut by 2 bases and J by 0 bases, with 11 bases left in between. The CDR3 totals 16 residues. Looked up from germline, CDR1 is SGHTA and CDR2 is FQGNSA. The DNA for the CDR3 is TGTGCCAGCAGCTTATGGAGTGGGATCTCTGGAAACACCATATATTTT. This translates into CASSLWSGISGNTIYF.

This clonotype has a handful of counts. The chain has TRBV7-9 and TRBJ2-2; a weak D match, TRBD2 (6 bases). V lost 5 bases to trimming and J lost 0 bases, with 10 bases between them. The CDR3 runs to 15 residues. Germline loops: CDR1 SEHNR, CDR2 FQNEAQ (reference sequence). This CDR3 is CASSRLDANTGELFF. CDR3 DNA sequence: TGTGCCAGCAGCCGACTAGACGCGAACACCGGGGAGCTGTTTTTT.

This clonotype was detected ten times or more. The rearrangement uses TRBV5-1 and TRBJ1-3, with D maybe TRBD1 (5 bases). The germline CDR1 and CDR2 sequences are SGHRS and YFSETQ. Trimming removed 0 bases from V and 0 bases from J, with 7 bases in between. The CDR3 has 15 amino acids. The CDR3 DNA follows: TGCGCCAGCAGCTTGGGACAGAACTCTGGAAACACCATATATTTT. Its translation: CASSLGQNSGNTIYF.